Detailed here is one T cell receptor (beta chain). Its antigen remains unknown. These data come from a study of CD8+ T cells in alopecia areata. The CDR3 extends over 12 amino acids. Germline-derived CDR1 and CDR2 are MNHEY and SVGAGI. V was cut by 5 bases and J by 6 bases, with 11 bases left in between. Following RNA extraction, reverse transcription yielded cDNA that acted as the sequencing template. TCRdb's copy holds only in-frame clones and misses some; the assay was immunoSEQ multiplex PCR. The repertoire holds 120,000 or so clones, with roughly 50% as singletons. Starting from PBMCs, sorting isolated CD4+ and CD8+ T cells. Study-level results: Shared TCR sequences were less clear between patients than in mice, possibly partly from HLA diversity. Normal skin's resident alphabeta T cells are sequenced alongside lesional scalp T cells. In lesional scalp, particularly from alopecia totalis/universalis, clonality was higher than in normal scalp.

This sequence was found in a human donor with alopecia areata. The V call is TRBV6-5, the J call TRBJ2-7; possibly TRBD1 or TRBD2 for D (6 bases each). Sequenced sample: NKG2D-low CD8+ T cells sorted from blood. In nucleotides, the CDR3 is TGTGCCAGCAGTATCGAGGGGGGCGAGCAGTACTTC. Amino acids: CASSIEGGEQYF.